The next 17 T cell receptor beta chains were all read from a single sample in a study of beta chain features in type 1 diabetes. Of the isolated RNA, all was reverse transcribed, and so the sequenced material was expressed TCRB transcripts. Assay used: immunoSEQ multiplex PCR; TCRdb lists only in-frame clones, some missing. The sample has 250,000 to 300,000 clones; roughly an eighth are singletons. Study-wide results and caveats: Across all four CD4+ subsets, people with type 1 diabetes showed modestly shorter TCRB CDR3s.

These receptors lack a known antigen. Sequences were obtained from naive CD4+ T cells from blood. Receptor source: a man aged 25-45 years with type 1 diabetes.

The rearrangement joins TRBV5-1 to TRBJ2-4; a weak D match, TRBD1 (7 bases). Germline lookup yields CDR1 SGHRS and CDR2 YFSETQ. The CDR3 extends over 13 amino acids. Trimming pared 0 bases from V and 8 bases from J, leaving 9 bases between. The CDR3 region has the DNA TGCGCCAGCAGCTTGGGCAGGGGGGACATTCAGTACTTC. It codes for CASSLGRGDIQYF.

This clone was recorded a few times. The chain uses TRBV4-3 and TRBJ1-4; 7 bases match TRBD1. CDR1 is LGHNA, CDR2 YSLEER, per germline. The trim removed 4 bases at V and 5 bases at J, leaving 4 bases unmatched. The CDR3 runs to 14 residues. The CDR3 coding sequence is TGCGCCAGCAGCCCCGGGACAGTGAATGAAAAACTGTTTTTT. It translates to CASSPGTVNEKLFF.

The gene calls are TRBV15 and TRBJ2-5, with 10 nucleotides matching TRBD2. V lost 0 bases to trimming and J lost 5 bases; unmatched junction nucleotides: 9. The CDR3 spans 17 residues. Per germline, CDR1 LNHNV and CDR2 YYDKDF (reference sequence). The CDR3 protein is CATSRDPLAGVYETQYF. The CDR3 DNA reads as TGTGCCACCAGCAGAGATCCCCTAGCGGGAGTGTATGAGACCCAGTACTTC. The full variable domain, rest sourced from reference TRBV15 and TRBJ2-5, is DAMVIQNPRYQVTQFGKPVTLSCSQTLNHNVMYWYQQKSSQAPKLLFHYYDKDFNNEADTPDNFQSRRPNTSFCFLDIRSPGLGDTAMYLCATSRDPLAGVYETQYFGPGTRLLVL.

This chain links TRBV5-4 with TRBJ2-7; TRBD2 is a possible D gene (6 bases). V was trimmed by 0 bases and J by 0 bases, leaving 7 bases between them. Germline V gene lookup returns CDR1 SGHNT and CDR2 YYREEE (reference sequence). The length of the CDR3 is 14 residues. CDR3 loop: CASSLDGSSYEQYF. Here the CDR3 DNA reads TGTGCCAGCAGCTTGGACGGGAGCTCCTACGAGCAGTACTTC.

In the case of this clone: One end of the junction is discordant with germline, which a read error may explain. J is TRBJ1-1 and V is TRBV19; 8 bases align to TRBD1. CDR3 length: 14 residues. Germline CDR1 LNHDA, CDR2 SQIVND (reference sequence). This CDR3 is CASSVDRGNTEAFF. The CDR3 region has the DNA TGTGCCAGTAGTGTAGACAGGGGGAACACTGAAGCTTTCTTT.

This clone was detected only a few times. This sequence joins TRBV9 and TRBJ2-7; 7 positions agree with TRBD1. The V segment lost 0 bases and the J segment 12 bases; nucleotides outside the gene matches: 15. The germline CDR1 and CDR2 sequences are SGDLS and YYNGEE. The CDR3 contains 15 residues. The CDR3 spells CASSVEAGGKTQRYF. CDR3 nucleotides: TGTGCCAGCAGCGTAGAAGCAGGGGGAAAAACCCAGCGGTACTTC. The entire variable domain, with the rest obtained from reference TRBV9 and TRBJ2-7, is as follows: DSGVTQTPKHLITATGQRVTLRCSPRSGDLSVYWYQQSLDQGLQFLIQYYNGEERAKGNILERFSAQQFPDLHSELNLSSLELGDSALYFCASSVEAGGKTQRYFGPGTRLTVT.

The V call is TRBV5-6, the J call TRBJ2-5; weak D call: TRBD2 (6 bases). V was cut by 0 bases and J by 5 bases, with 14 bases left in between. CDR1 and CDR2 (germline): SGHDT, YYEEEE. The CDR3 consists of 15 residues. CDR3 protein: CASSLGRGNRETQYF. As DNA, the CDR3 is TGTGCCAGCAGCTTGGGCCGGGGGAATCGGGAGACCCAGTACTTC.

The rearrangement links TRBV29-1 to TRBJ2-2; D is unclear. Trimming took off 6 bases at V and 2 bases at J, with 10 bases between the two ends. The germline V gene has CDR1 SQVTM and CDR2 ANQGSEA. The CDR3 sequence is 13 residues long. CDR3 in amino acids: CSVTQHNTGELFF. In DNA, the CDR3 is TGCAGCGTGACACAGCACAACACCGGGGAGCTGTTTTTT.

The chain links TRBV28 to TRBJ2-1; possible D gene TRBD2, 6 bases. Trimming cost V 6 bases and J 8 bases, with 23 bases left between them. The CDR3 contains 16 residues. From germline, CDR1 is MDHEN and CDR2 SYDVKM. The DNA for the CDR3 is TGTGCCAGCAGCCTCCTGGGACTCCCAAGAGGCCATGAGCAGTTCTTC. Translating it yields CASSLLGLPRGHEQFF.

The rearrangement uses TRBV4-2 and TRBJ2-1; 13 bases are shared with TRBD2. This CDR3 region has 16 residues. CDR1 is LGHNA and CDR2 is YNFKEQ in the germline V gene. Losses at the gene ends were 2 bases for V and 6 bases for J; bases not matched to a gene: 4. CDR3 residues: CASSQLLAGGSNEQFF. The CDR3 coding sequence is TGTGCCAGCAGCCAACTACTAGCGGGAGGGTCCAATGAGCAGTTCTTC.

This clone was found a few times. The chain links TRBV19 to TRBJ2-4; TRBD2 aligns across 8 bases. Germline V gene sequence: CDR1 LNHDA, CDR2 SQIVND (reference sequence). The CDR3 totals 17 residues. V lost 5 bases, J lost 5 bases, and 14 bases stayed unmatched. The CDR3 DNA reads as TGTGCCAGTAGTCCAAGAGGAGCGGGAGCGCCCCAAAACATTCAGTACTTC. Protein product: CASSPRGAGAPQNIQYF.

The rearrangement uses TRBV9 and TRBJ2-2; maybe TRBD2 (5 bases). The CDR3 runs 14 residues. V was trimmed by 4 bases and J by 6 bases, leaving 13 bases between them. Germline V gene lookup returns CDR1 SGDLS and CDR2 YYNGEE. The CDR3: CASSPRPGAGELFF. For the CDR3, the DNA is TGTGCCAGCAGCCCCCGACCCGGGGCCGGGGAGCTGTTTTTT.

This chain connects TRBV14 to TRBJ2-7, with TRBD2 identical over 8 bases. The germline CDR1 and CDR2 sequences are SGHDN and FVKESK. The CDR3 is 15 amino acids. Unmatched junction bases numbered 5, after V lost 1 base and J lost 3 bases. This CDR3 is CASSQVRLASYEQYF. DNA for the CDR3: TGTGCCAGCAGCCAAGTACGACTAGCGAGCTACGAGCAGTACTTC.

This clone was picked up a small number of times. The V call is TRBV6-5, the J call TRBJ2-7; 7 bases align to TRBD2. The V segment lost 0 bases and the J segment 2 bases; nucleotides outside the gene matches: 1. CDR1 is MNHEY, CDR2 SVGAGI, per germline. The CDR3 contains 14 residues. This chain's CDR3 is CASSYSLAAYEQYF. In DNA form, the CDR3 reads TGTGCCAGCAGTTACTCGCTAGCGGCCTACGAGCAGTACTTC.

This clone was observed a few times. The chain is built from TRBV7-2 and TRBJ2-7; weak D call: TRBD1 (6 bases). The CDR3 is 14 amino acids. Germline CDR1 is SGHTA and CDR2 is FQGNSA. V lost 3 bases to trimming and J lost 4 bases, with 13 bases between them. The CDR3 DNA follows: TGTGCCAGCAGCTTTTCCAGGGGTTGGTACGAGCAGTACTTC. As protein: CASSFSRGWYEQYF.

This clone was counted a few times. The gene calls are TRBV14 and TRBJ2-1, with TRBD1 identical over 8 bases. The trim removed 4 bases at V and 7 bases at J, leaving 15 bases unmatched. Germline V CDR1 and CDR2: SGHDN, FVKESK. The CDR3 spans 17 residues. CDR3 in amino acids: CASSPPGTGYVWNEQFF. CDR3 bases: TGTGCCAGCAGCCCCCCCGGGACAGGTTATGTGTGGAATGAGCAGTTCTTC.

The V and J genes are TRBV7-9 and TRBJ2-1, with TRBD2 identical over 7 bases. Per germline, CDR1 SEHNR and CDR2 FQNEAQ (reference sequence). V gave up 5 bases and J gave up 4 bases; unmatched junction bases: 11. CDR3 size: 16 residues. The CDR3 DNA sequence: TGTGCCAGCAGCCCCCTAACTAGCGCTCTATACAATGAGCAGTTCTTC. Encoded protein: CASSPLTSALYNEQFF.